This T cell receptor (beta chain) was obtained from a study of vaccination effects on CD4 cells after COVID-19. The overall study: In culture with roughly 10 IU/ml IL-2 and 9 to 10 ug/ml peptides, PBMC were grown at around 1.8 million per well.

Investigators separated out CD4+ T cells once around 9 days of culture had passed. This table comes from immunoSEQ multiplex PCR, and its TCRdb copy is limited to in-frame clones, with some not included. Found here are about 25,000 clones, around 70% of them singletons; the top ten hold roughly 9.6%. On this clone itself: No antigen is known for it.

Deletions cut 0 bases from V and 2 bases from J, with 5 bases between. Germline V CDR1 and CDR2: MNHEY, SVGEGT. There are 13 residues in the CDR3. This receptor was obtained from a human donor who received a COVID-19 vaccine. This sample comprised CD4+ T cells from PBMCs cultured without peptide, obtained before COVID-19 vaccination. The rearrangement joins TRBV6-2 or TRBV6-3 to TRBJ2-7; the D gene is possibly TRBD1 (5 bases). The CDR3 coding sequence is TGTGCCAGCAGTTACTCGGACACCTACGAGCAGTACTTC. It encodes CASSYSDTYEQYF.